The text below deals with one T cell receptor (beta chain). J gave up 4 bases and V 7 bases, and 13 bases lay outside the gene matches. Looked up from germline, CDR1 is SGHRS and CDR2 is YFSETQ. The CDR3 consists of 15 residues. This specimen comes from a study of T cell changes during pregnancy in multiple sclerosis. TCRdb's copy holds only in-frame clones and misses some; the assay was immunoSEQ multiplex PCR. The repertoire holds roughly 100,000 clones, with 75% to 95% as singletons. The chain carries TRBV5-1 and TRBJ1-1; TRBD1 agrees at 7 bases. The clonotype comes from a female donor with multiple sclerosis, enrolled in a pregnancy study. The input for sequencing was peripheral blood, taken before pregnancy. This CDR3 reads CASGRDRISSTEAFF. CDR3 coding DNA: TGCGCCAGCGGCCGGGACAGAATTTCGTCCACTGAAGCTTTCTTT.